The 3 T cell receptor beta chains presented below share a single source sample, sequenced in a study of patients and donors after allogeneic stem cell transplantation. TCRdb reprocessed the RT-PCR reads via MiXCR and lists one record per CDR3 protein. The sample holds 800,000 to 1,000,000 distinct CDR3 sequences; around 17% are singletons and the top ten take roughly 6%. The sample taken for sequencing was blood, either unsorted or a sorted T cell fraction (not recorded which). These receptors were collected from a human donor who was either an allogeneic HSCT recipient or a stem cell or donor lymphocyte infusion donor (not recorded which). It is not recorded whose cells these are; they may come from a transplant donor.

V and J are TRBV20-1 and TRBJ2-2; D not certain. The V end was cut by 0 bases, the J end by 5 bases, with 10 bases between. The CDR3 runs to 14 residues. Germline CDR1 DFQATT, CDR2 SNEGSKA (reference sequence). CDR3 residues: CSARDTDLTGELFF. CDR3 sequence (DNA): TGCAGTGCTAGAGATACAGACCTTACCGGGGAGCTGTTTTTT.

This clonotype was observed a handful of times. In nucleotides, the CDR3 is TGTGCCAGCGGCTCAGGGCGCGCCGTGAACACTGAAGCTTTCTTT. Amino acids: CASGSGRAVNTEAFF. The chain recombines TRBV6-1 with TRBJ1-1, with TRBD1 as a possible D gene (5 bases). The V end was cut by 8 bases, the J end by 0 bases, with 16 bases between. Germline-derived CDR1 and CDR2 are MNHNS and SASEGT. This CDR3 contains 15 residues.

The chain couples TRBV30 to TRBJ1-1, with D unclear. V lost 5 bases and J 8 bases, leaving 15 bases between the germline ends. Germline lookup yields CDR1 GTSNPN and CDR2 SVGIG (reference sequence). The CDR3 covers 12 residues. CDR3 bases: TGTGCCTGGGGCCCCGACGGGCGCGAAGCTTTCTTT. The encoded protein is CAWGPDGREAFF. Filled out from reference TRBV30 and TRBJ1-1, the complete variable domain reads SQTIHQWPATLVQPVGSPLSLECTVEGTSNPNLYWYRQAAGRGLQLLFYSVGIGQISSEVPQNLSASRPQDRQFILSSKKLLLSDSGFYLCAWGPDGREAFFGQGTRLTVV.